The 8 T cell receptor beta chains below come from one sample, sequenced in a study of blood T cell repertoires in COVID-19. Sequencing used immunoSEQ multiplex PCR; TCRdb keeps in-frame clones, though not all of them. The repertoire has roughly 240,000 clones, approximately 83% of them found once; the top ten carry less than 4%. Sequenced input: PBMCs or T cells enriched from blood (not recorded which). The receptors here all came from a woman aged 40 to 49 who had been exposed to COVID-19.

The chain carries TRBV28 and TRBJ2-3; tentatively, D is TRBD1 (5 bases). CDR1 MDHEN and CDR2 SYDVKM come from the germline V gene. The germline V and J ends were trimmed by 5 bases and 9 bases, with 15 bases remaining between them. The CDR3 is made up of 13 amino acids. The CDR3 DNA follows: TGTGCCAGCAGTCTACGACAGCCGGAGACGCAGTATTTT. It specifies CASSLRQPETQYF.

This clone has just a few counts. This chain links TRBV7-2 with TRBJ1-1, with unresolved D. The V gene lost 4 bases and the J gene lost 1 base, with 10 bases spanning the gap. Germline V gene lookup returns CDR1 SGHTA and CDR2 FQGNSA. This CDR3 has 14 residues. The CDR3 loop reads CASSSTTGNTEAFF. CDR3 nucleotides: TGTGCCAGCAGCTCAACCACGGGGAACACTGAAGCTTTCTTT.

Here the CDR3 reads CASSTPGASSYEQYF. The CDR3 DNA follows: TGTGCCAGCAGCACCCCAGGGGCAAGTTCCTACGAGCAGTACTTC. V gene TRBV5-4 combines with J gene TRBJ2-7; D may be TRBD1 (6 bases). V shed 4 bases and J shed 1 base, with 15 bases lying between them. CDR3 length equals 15 residues. CDR1 is SGHNT and CDR2 is YYREEE in the germline V gene (reference sequence).

The genes are TRBV19 and TRBJ2-7; TRBD1 matches at 11 bases. The V and J ends lost 5 bases and 3 bases, in that order; junction bases with no gene match: 6. Looked up from germline, CDR1 is LNHDA and CDR2 is SQIVND (reference sequence). The length of the CDR3 is 15 residues. CDR3 DNA sequence: TGTGCCAGTAGTCCCGGACAGGGGGCTCACTACGAGCAGTACTTC. It codes for CASSPGQGAHYEQYF.

This clone was observed a single time. The rearrangement joins TRBV28 to TRBJ1-2; no clear D. The CDR3 consists of 13 residues. Looked up from germline, CDR1 is MDHEN and CDR2 is SYDVKM. The germline V and J ends were trimmed by 7 bases and 5 bases, with 14 bases remaining between them. The CDR3 DNA reads as TGTGCCAGCACCCCCCGTAGGCGGTATGGCTACACCTTC. Its translation is CASTPRRRYGYTF.

V and J are TRBV7-2 and TRBJ2-2, with 9 bases fitting TRBD2. The ends lost 1 base at V and 6 bases at J; junction bases unmatched: 6. There are 16 residues in the CDR3. Germline loops: CDR1 SGHTA, CDR2 FQGNSA. The CDR3 protein is CASSLGGGGAPGELFF. Written as DNA, the CDR3 is TGTGCCAGCAGCTTAGGGGGCGGGGGGGCCCCCGGGGAGCTGTTTTTT.

V usage is TRBV9 and J usage is TRBJ2-1, with D possibly matching TRBD2 (5 bases). CDR3 size: 14 residues. The germline V gene has CDR1 SGDLS and CDR2 YYNGEE. V was pared by 6 bases and J by 2 bases, with 12 bases between. The CDR3: CASTPMEAYNEQFF. The CDR3 nucleotides are TGTGCCAGCACCCCTATGGAGGCCTACAATGAGCAGTTCTTC.

The chain couples TRBV7-9 to TRBJ1-1; D is unclear. V lost 0 bases and J 3 bases, leaving 11 bases between the germline ends. The CDR3 loop spans 15 amino acids. The germline V gene has CDR1 SEHNR and CDR2 FQNEAQ (reference sequence). CDR3 in amino acids: CASSLASGQHTEAFF. Written as DNA, the CDR3 is TGTGCCAGCAGCTTAGCGAGCGGCCAACACACTGAAGCTTTCTTT.